This T cell receptor beta chain was identified in a study of OX40 agonist ivuxolimab in advanced cancers. The overall study: Patients received ivuxolimab, an agonistic anti-OX40 (CD134) antibody.

From germline, CDR1 is WSHSY and CDR2 SAAADI. V was clipped by 0 bases and J by 4 bases, with 7 bases between them. This CDR3 has 14 amino acids. Assay used: immunoSEQ multiplex PCR; TCRdb lists only in-frame clones, some missing. The sample lists about 64,000 clones, approximately 86% occurring once. The rearrangement links TRBV10-2 to TRBJ1-3; D gene unclear. The specimen comprised CD4+ or CD8+ T cells sorted from blood, sampled in a trial of the OX40 agonist ivuxolimab. The receptor's source is an adult with an advanced solid tumor such as melanoma, head and neck, liver or kidney cancer. Here the CDR3 reads CASSESGDGNTIYF. CDR3 DNA: TGCGCCAGCAGTGAGTCTGGAGACGGAAACACCATATATTTT.